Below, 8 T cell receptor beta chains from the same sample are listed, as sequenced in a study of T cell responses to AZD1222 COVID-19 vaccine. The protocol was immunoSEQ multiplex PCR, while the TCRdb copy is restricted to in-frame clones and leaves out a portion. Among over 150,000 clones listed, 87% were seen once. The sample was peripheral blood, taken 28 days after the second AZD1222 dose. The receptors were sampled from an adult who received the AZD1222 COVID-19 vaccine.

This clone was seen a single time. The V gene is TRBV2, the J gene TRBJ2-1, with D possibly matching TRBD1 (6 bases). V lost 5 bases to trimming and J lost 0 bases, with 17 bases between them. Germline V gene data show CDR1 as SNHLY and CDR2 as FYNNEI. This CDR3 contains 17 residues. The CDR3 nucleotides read TGTGCCAGCAGTCGGTGGGGGCCTTTGAGCTCCTACAATGAGCAGTTCTTC. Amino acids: CASSRWGPLSSYNEQFF.

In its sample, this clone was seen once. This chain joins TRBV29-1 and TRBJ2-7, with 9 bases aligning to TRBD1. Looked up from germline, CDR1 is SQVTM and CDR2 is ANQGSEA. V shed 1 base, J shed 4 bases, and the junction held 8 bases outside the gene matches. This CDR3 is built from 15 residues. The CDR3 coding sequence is TGCAGCGTTGAAGGAGACAGGGGGTTGGGTTACGAGCAGTACTTC. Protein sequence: CSVEGDRGLGYEQYF.

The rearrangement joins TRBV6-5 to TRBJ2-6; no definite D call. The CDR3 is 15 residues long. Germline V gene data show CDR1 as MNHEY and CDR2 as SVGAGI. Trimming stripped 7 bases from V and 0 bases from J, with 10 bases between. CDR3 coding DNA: TGTGCCAGCACAGGAAAAAGCTCTGGGGCCAACGTCCTGACTTTC. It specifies CASTGKSSGANVLTF.

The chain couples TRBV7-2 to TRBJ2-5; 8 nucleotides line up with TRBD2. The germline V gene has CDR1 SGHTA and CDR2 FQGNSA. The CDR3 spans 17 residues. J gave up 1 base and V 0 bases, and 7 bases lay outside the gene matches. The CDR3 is CASSLALWRGAQETQYF. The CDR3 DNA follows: TGTGCCAGCAGCTTAGCGCTCTGGCGGGGGGCCCAAGAGACCCAGTACTTC.

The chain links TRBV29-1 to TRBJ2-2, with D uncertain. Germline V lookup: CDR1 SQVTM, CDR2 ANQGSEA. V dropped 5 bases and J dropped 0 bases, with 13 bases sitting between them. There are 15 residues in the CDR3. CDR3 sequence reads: CSVRYAGANTGELFF. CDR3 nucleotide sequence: TGCAGCGTTCGTTATGCAGGCGCGAACACCGGGGAGCTGTTTTTT.

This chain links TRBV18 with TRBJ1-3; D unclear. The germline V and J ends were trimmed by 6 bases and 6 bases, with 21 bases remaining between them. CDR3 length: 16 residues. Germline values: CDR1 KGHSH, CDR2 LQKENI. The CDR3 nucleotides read TGTGCCAGCTCCCTCGGGAACCCACCCCAAGAAAACACCATATATTTT. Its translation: CASSLGNPPQENTIYF.

This CDR3 is CASSDRGRETQYF. The CDR3 coding sequence is TGCGCCAGCAGTGATCGGGGGCGAGAGACCCAGTACTTC. The V call is TRBV10-1, the J call TRBJ2-5; D is tentatively TRBD1 or TRBD2 (6 bases each). V was trimmed by 3 bases and J by 4 bases, leaving 9 bases between them. There are 13 residues in the CDR3. Germline CDR1 is WNHNN and CDR2 is SYGVQD (reference sequence).

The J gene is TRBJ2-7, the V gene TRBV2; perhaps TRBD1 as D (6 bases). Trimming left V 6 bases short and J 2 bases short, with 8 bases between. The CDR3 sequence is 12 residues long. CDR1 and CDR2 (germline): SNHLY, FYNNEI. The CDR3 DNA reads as TGTGCCAGCAGACAGGGACCCTACGAGCAGTACTTC. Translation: CASRQGPYEQYF.